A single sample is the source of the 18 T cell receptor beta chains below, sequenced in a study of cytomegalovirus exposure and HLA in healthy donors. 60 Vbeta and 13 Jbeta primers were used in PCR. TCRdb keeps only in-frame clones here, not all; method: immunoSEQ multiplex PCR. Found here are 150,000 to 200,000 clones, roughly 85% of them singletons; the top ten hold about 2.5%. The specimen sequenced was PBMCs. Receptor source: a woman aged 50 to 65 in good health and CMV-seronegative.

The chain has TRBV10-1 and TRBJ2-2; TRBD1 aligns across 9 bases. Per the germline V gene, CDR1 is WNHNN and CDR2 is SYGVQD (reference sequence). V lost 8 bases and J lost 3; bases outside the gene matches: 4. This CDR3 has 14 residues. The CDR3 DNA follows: TGCGCCAGCGGACGGGACAGGGACACCGGGGAGCTGTTTTTT. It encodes CASGRDRDTGELFF.

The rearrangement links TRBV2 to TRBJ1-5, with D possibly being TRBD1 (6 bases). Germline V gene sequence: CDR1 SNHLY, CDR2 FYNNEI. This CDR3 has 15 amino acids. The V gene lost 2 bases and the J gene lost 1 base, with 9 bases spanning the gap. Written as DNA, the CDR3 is TGTGCCAGCAGTGAACTTGGACAGAGCAATCAGCCCCAGCATTTT. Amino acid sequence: CASSELGQSNQPQHF. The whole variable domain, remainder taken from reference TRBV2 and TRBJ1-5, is EPEVTQTPSHQVTQMGQEVILRCVPISNHLYFYWYRQILGQKVEFLVSFYNNEISEKSEIFDDQFSVERPDGSNFTLKIRSTKLEDSAMYFCASSELGQSNQPQHFGDGTRLSIL.

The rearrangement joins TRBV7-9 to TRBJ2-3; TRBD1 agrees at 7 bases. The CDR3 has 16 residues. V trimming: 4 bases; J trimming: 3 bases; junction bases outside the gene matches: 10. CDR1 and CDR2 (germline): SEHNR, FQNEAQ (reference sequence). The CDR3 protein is CASSSWTGPWTDTQYF. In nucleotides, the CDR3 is TGTGCCAGCAGCTCATGGACAGGCCCTTGGACAGATACGCAGTATTTT.

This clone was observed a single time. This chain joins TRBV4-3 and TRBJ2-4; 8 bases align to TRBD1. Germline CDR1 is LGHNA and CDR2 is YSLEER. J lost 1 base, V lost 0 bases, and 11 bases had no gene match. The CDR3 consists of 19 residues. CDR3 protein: CASSQEPGGSGRAKNIQYF. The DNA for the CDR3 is TGCGCCAGCAGCCAAGAACCAGGGGGCTCCGGTCGGGCCAAAAACATTCAGTACTTC.

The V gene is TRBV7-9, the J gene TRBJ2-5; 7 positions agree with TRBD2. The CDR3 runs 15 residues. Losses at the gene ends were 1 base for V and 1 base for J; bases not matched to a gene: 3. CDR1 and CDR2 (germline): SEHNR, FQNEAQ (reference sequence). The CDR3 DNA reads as TGTGCCAGCAGCTTAGTGGCTAGCGGCCAAGAGACCCAGTACTTC. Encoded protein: CASSLVASGQETQYF. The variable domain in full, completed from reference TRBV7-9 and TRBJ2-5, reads DTGVSQNPRHKITKRGQNVTFRCDPISEHNRLYWYRQTLGQGPEFLTYFQNEAQLEKSRLLSDRFSAERPKGSFSTLEIQRTEQGDSAMYLCASSLVASGQETQYFGPGTRLLVL.

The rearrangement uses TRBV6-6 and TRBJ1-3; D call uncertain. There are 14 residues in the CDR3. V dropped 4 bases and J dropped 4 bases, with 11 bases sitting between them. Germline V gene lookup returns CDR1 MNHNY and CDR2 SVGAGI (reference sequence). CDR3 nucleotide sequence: TGTGCCAGCAGTTCCCGGGTGGCGGGAAACACCATATATTTT. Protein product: CASSSRVAGNTIYF.

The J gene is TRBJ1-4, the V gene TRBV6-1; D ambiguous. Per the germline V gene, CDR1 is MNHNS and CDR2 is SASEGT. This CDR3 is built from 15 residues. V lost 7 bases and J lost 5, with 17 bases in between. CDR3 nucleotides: TGTGCCAGCACCCCTTATGGGCAGGCGAATGAAAAACTGTTTTTT. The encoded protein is CASTPYGQANEKLFF.

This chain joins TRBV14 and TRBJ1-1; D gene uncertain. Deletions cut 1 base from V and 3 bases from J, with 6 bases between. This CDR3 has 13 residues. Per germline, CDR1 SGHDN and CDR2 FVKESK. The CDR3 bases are TGTGCCAGCAGCCAAGTGCGGGACACTGAAGCTTTCTTT. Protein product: CASSQVRDTEAFF.

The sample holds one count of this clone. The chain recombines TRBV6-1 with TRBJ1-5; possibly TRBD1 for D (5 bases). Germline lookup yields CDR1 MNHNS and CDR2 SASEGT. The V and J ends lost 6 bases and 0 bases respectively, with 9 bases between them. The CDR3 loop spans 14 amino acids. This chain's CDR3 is CASSDSYSNQPQHF. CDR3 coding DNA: TGTGCCAGCAGCGACAGTTATAGCAATCAGCCCCAGCATTTT.

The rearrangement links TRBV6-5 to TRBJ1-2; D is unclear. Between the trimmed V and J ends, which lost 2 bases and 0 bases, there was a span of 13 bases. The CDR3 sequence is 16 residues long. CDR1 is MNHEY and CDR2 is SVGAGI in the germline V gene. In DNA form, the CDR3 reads TGTGCCAGCAGTTACGTCCAGGCATCAGCTAACTATGGCTACACCTTC. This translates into CASSYVQASANYGYTF.

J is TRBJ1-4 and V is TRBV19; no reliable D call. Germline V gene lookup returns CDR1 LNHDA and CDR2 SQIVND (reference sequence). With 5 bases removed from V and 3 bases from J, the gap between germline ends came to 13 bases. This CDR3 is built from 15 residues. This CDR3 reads CASSLAGMANEKLFF. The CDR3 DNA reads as TGTGCCAGTAGTCTTGCGGGGATGGCTAATGAAAAACTGTTTTTT.

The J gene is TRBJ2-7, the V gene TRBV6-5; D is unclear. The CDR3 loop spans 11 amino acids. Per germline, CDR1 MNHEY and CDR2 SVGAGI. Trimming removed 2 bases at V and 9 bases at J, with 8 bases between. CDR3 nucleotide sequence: TGTGCCAGCAGTTACAGGCTAGTGCAGTACTTC. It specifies CASSYRLVQYF.

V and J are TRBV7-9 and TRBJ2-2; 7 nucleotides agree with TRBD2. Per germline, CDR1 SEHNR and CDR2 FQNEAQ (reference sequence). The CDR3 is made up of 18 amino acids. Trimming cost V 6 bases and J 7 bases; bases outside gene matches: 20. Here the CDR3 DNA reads TGTGCCAGCAGGACCCCAGCTTCCCGCGGGCGGGAGAGCGGGGAGCTGTTTTTT. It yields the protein CASRTPASRGRESGELFF.

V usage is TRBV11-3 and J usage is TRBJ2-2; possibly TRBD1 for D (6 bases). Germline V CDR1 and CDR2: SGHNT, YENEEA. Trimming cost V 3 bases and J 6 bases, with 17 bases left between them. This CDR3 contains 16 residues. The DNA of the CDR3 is TGTGCCAGCAGCTTCTCAGGGGCCGGTAGGGCCGGGGAGCTGTTTTTT. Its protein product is CASSFSGAGRAGELFF.

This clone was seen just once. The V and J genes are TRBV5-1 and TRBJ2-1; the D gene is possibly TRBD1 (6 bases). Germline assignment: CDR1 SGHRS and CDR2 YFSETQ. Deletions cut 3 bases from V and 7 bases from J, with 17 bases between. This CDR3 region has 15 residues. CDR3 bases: TGCGCCAGCAGCTGGACAGCCATACTTACGAATGAGCAGTTCTTC. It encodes CASSWTAILTNEQFF.

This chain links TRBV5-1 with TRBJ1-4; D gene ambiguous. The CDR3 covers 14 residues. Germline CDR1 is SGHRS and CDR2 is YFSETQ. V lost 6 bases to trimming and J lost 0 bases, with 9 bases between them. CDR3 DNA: TGCGCCAGCACCGAGGGTGCAACTAATGAAAAACTGTTTTTT. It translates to CASTEGATNEKLFF.

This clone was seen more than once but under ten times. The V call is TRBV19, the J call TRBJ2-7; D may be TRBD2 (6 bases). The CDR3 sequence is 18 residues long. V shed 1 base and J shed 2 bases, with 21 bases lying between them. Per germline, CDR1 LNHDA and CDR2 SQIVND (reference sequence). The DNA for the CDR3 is TGTGCCAGTAGTATAGGTACCGGGAGACTAGGGAATACCTACGAGCAGTACTTC. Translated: CASSIGTGRLGNTYEQYF.

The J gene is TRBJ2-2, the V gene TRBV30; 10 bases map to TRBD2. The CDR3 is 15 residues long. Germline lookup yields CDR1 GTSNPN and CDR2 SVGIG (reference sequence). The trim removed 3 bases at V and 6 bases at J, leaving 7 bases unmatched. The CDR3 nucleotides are TGTGCCTGGAGCCTCCCCGGACTAGCGGCCGGGGAGCTGTTTTTT. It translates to CAWSLPGLAAGELFF.